This T cell receptor beta chain is drawn from a study of T cell responses to AZD1222 COVID-19 vaccine (TCRdb year 2021). At the level of the whole study: AZD1222 recipients given second doses at about 4 weeks or at about 12 weeks were pooled, since spike-specific TCR depth and breadth were not found to differ between the two schedules. Trial participants were enrolled by age into subgroups of 18-55, 56-69 and 70-plus years, and 148, 28 and 57 TCR-sequenced participants, respectively, were included in these subgroups. A total of about 250 trial participants underwent TCR sequencing, of whom about 210 had received two doses of AZD1222 and roughly 26 had received two doses of the MenACWY control vaccine.

What the work shows at the level of the full study, not this receptor alone: After two AZD1222 doses, spike-specific TCR breadth and depth were significantly higher than at day 0 and than in MenACWY recipients. Most participants were white British and females outnumbered males, and the authors suggested that clonal diversity may have been underestimated. Reportedly, close to half of the unique spike-specific TCRs recognized epitopes lying outside the regions that are mutated in the B.1.351 and B.1.1.7 variants. Vaccine-associated CD4 TCRs spanned the whole spike protein, with dominant responses in regions 160-218 and 743-854. Conclusions about previously exposed vaccinees were limited because only six or seven AZD1222 recipients were SARS-CoV-2 seropositive at baseline. Because no samples from the day 14 peak response were available, repertoires could be characterized only after the peak T cell response. The 56-69-year group was small, and its depth increase did not reach significance, likely because of low power.

Of note for this clone: This clone's antigen is unknown. No base quality information exists; no much larger clone differs at one position.

Relative to germline, V is missing 6 bases and J is missing 3 bases, with 8 bases of the junction outside any gene match. The germline V gene encodes CDR1 MNHEY and CDR2 SVGAGI. Including the terminal cysteine and phenylalanine, the CDR3 comprises 15 residues. Only the CDR3 part of the read is kept: 45 bases, read in frame from the first base. Reading the label with the study, this specimen's time point is: baseline before first vaccination. Vaccinee samples came from UK trials COV001 and COV002, including a single-blind randomized controlled phase 2/3 trial of AZD1222 (ChAdOx1 nCoV-19) in healthy adults. For TCRbeta chain sequencing, PBMC samples were collected from trial participants at day 0 and at day 28 after the second dose. The CDR3 regions of human TCRbeta chains were analyzed by immunosequencing. For the original study's pipeline: TCRs in the repertoires were compared against a reference library of SARS-CoV-2-specific TCRs that had been generated with the MIRA antigen-specificity platform. Breadth meant the fraction of unique TCRs that were SARS-CoV-2-associated, whereas depth meant the fraction of total T cells that were SARS-CoV-2-associated. Using the MIRA data, each spike-specific TCR was assigned both to the spike region to which the TCR was reactive and to a CD4 or CD8 class. Log10-transformed breadth and depth values were compared by one-way ANOVA with Sidak's multiple comparisons tests. Drawn from immuneACCESS, this table holds only the in-frame rearrangements with V and J called that TCRdb kept. Clones are partly lost; checked studies trace under half to an unresolved V gene and leave the rest unexplained. V and J calls and clone size are as listed in that table; D and trimming were resolved from the DNA. The sample yields 90,000 to 150,000 clones; about 90% were counted once. The top ten constitute 5% to 6% of the sample.

The chain joins TRBV6-5 to TRBJ1-5; 7 central bases correspond to TRBD1. The receptor's source is an adult in good health. Sequencing was performed on peripheral blood, taken on day 0 of AZD1222 vaccination. The DNA sequence is given as TGTGCCAGCAGGAGGGACAGTGGGACCAATCAGCCCCAGCATTTT. This encodes CASRRDSGTNQPQHF.